This TCR beta chain was sequenced for a study of somatic mutations in cytotoxic T cells in rheumatoid arthritis. Sequenced by immunoSEQ multiplex PCR; TCRdb stores in-frame clones only, minus some. This table holds just over 15,000 clones, more than 70% found once. The length of the CDR3 is 14 residues. Germline V gives CDR1 SEHNR, CDR2 FQNEAQ (reference sequence). Trimming took 5 bases from V and 2 from J; bases not matched to a gene: 5. The sample consisted of CD8+ T cells sorted from blood. This sequence joins TRBV7-9 and TRBJ2-5, with 7 bases matching TRBD1. The receptor's source is an adult with rheumatoid arthritis. The CDR3 here is CASSDPGQQETQYF. CDR3 coding DNA: TGTGCCAGCAGCGATCCGGGACAGCAAGAGACCCAGTACTTC.